What follows describes a single TCR beta chain. The data were obtained in a study of blood T cell repertoires in COVID-19. Germline CDR1 reads MNHEY; CDR2 reads SVGAGI. Trimming pared 6 bases from V and 6 bases from J, leaving 15 bases between. The CDR3 is 14 residues long. Only in-frame clones appear in the TCRdb table, and some are missing; sequencing was by immunoSEQ multiplex PCR. The top ten hold 0.97% of the sample, which has 100,000 or so clones, 91% seen once. This TCR came from a man between 60 and 75 years old with acute or convalescent COVID-19. The chain recombines TRBV6-5 with TRBJ2-1; D is perhaps TRBD2 (5 bases). The source material was peripheral blood. As DNA, the CDR3 is TGTGCCAGCAGCCCCGTACCAAGCGGCAATGAGCAGTTCTTC. Amino acid sequence: CASSPVPSGNEQFF.